This TCR beta chain was recorded in a study of cytomegalovirus exposure and HLA in healthy donors. Study outcomes and limitations: With DRB1 most and HLA-C fewest, TCR association rates differed between HLA loci in a later analysis. Reportedly, fewer N-insertions than the approximately 700-donor mean appeared in an Asian-associated ancestry cluster in a later analysis.

With respect to this clone: Its specificity is unknown.

Germline CDR1 reads SQVTM; CDR2 reads ANQGSEA. The ends were cut back, 0 bases at V and 5 bases at J, with 15 bases in the middle. The CDR3 sequence is 15 residues long. Amplification used 60 Vbeta primers and 13 Jbeta primers. Libraries were prepared by immunoSEQ multiplex PCR; TCRdb keeps only in-frame clonotypes and omits some of them. This sample yields about 160,000 clones, of which under 90% are seen a single time; under 2% belongs to the top ten. The chain uses TRBV29-1 and TRBJ2-3; a weak D match, TRBD2 (7 bases). The sample comprised PBMCs. The clonotype originates from a man between 18 and 29 years old in good health and CMV-seronegative. CDR3 bases: TGCAGCGTTGAAGATGGGGGGGGGCGGGGAGATACGCAGTATTTT. It translates to CSVEDGGGRGDTQYF.